Listed below are T cell receptor beta chains from one sample, sequenced in a study of T cell clones after liver transplantation. Sequenced by immunoSEQ multiplex PCR; TCRdb stores in-frame clones only, minus some. The table has about 99,000 clones, 75% to 90% seen once. The material was CD4+ T cells from blood, obtained before liver transplant. Receptor source: a human donor who received a liver transplant. Each CDR3 is given with its conserved first and last residue. D genes are given only for firm matches.

TRBV5-1	NA	TRBJ2-7	CASRLQDLDEQYF	TGCGCCAGCAGACTACAAGACCTGGACGAGCAGTACTTC
TRBV5-6	TRBD1	TRBJ2-3	CASSFPGGADTQYF	TGTGCCAGCAGCTTCCCAGGGGGCGCAGATACGCAGTATTTT
TRBV28	TRBD2	TRBJ2-7	CASRSHSGSSYEQYF	TGTGCCAGCAGATCCCACAGCGGGAGTTCCTACGAGCAGTACTTC
TRBV11-2	NA	TRBJ1-3	CASSLDRLTGSSGNTIYF	TGTGCCAGCAGCTTAGATCGTTTAACAGGTTCCTCTGGAAACACCATATATTTT
TRBV6-4	NA	TRBJ2-1	CASSPQPTSEQFF	TGTGCCAGCAGCCCGCAGCCTACAAGTGAGCAGTTCTTC
TRBV6-5	TRBD1	TRBJ1-2	CASSSGQGGYTF	TGTGCCAGCAGTTCGGGACAGGGCGGCTACACCTTC
TRBV5-1	NA	TRBJ2-3	CASSLRTDTSTDTQYF	TGCGCCAGCAGCTTGAGGACAGATACTAGCACAGATACGCAGTATTTT
TRBV5-1	TRBD2	TRBJ2-1	CASSSTSGVYNEQFF	TGCGCCAGCAGCTCAACTAGCGGGGTATACAATGAGCAGTTCTTC
TRBV28	TRBD1	TRBJ2-1	CASIGGQVSSNEQFF	TGTGCCAGCATTGGGGGACAGGTCTCTTCGAATGAGCAGTTCTTC
TRBV5-6	TRBD1	TRBJ1-5	CASSLGDRDGNQPQHF	TGTGCCAGCAGCTTGGGGGACAGGGATGGTAATCAGCCCCAGCATTTT
TRBV5-1	NA	TRBJ1-4	CASSPRGMATNEKLFF	TGCGCCAGCAGCCCCCGGGGGATGGCGACTAATGAAAAACTGTTTTTT
TRBV7-3	NA	TRBJ2-1	CASGPGGSYNEQFF	TGTGCCAGCGGCCCTGGCGGCTCCTACAATGAGCAGTTCTTC
TRBV5-1	NA	TRBJ2-1	CASSSPWGDLSYNEQFF	TGCGCCAGCAGTTCCCCTTGGGGGGACCTCTCCTACAATGAGCAGTTCTTC
TRBV19	NA	TRBJ1-4	CASSAFFQNEKLFF	TGTGCCAGTAGCGCGTTTTTCCAAAATGAAAAACTGTTTTTT
TRBV28	TRBD2	TRBJ2-5	CASSPLSSGQETQYF	TGTGCCAGCAGTCCTCTCTCTAGCGGCCAAGAGACCCAGTACTTC
TRBV19	NA	TRBJ1-5	CASSQTHSYNQPQHF	TGTGCCAGTAGCCAGACTCACTCCTATAATCAGCCCCAGCATTTT